The 16 T cell receptor beta chains presented below share a single source sample, sequenced in a study of blood T cells in healthy people across ages. The second PCR ran about 6 to 11 cycles with a sample-barcoded 5' primer and J-beta primers. TCRdb recomputed calls from the 5' RACE reads with MiXCR, one row per CDR3 protein. The data contain under 2 million distinct CDR3 sequences, 30% to 40% of them singletons. The sample consisted of blood. These receptors came from a woman younger than 45 in good health.

The chain joins TRBV7-9 to TRBJ2-3; possible D gene TRBD2, 5 bases. The CDR3 is made up of 8 amino acids. Per the germline V gene, CDR1 is SEHNR and CDR2 is FQNEAQ (reference sequence). The CDR3 DNA sequence: TGTCGGGGAGATACGCAGTATTTT. Residues: CRGDTQYF. Filled out from reference TRBV7-9 and TRBJ2-3, the complete variable domain reads DTGVSQNPRHKITKRGQNVTFRCDPISEHNRLYWYRQTLGQGPEFLTYFQNEAQLEKSRLLSDRFSAERPKGSFSTLEIQRTEQGDSAMYLCRGDTQYFGPGTRLTVL.

This clonotype was seen at least ten times. This chain uses TRBV4-1 with TRBJ2-1; a weak D match, TRBD2 (7 bases). This CDR3 is 17 amino acids long. Germline CDR1 reads MGHRA; CDR2 reads YSYEKL. V shed 4 bases and J shed 7 bases, with 23 bases lying between them. The CDR3 region is CASSRKIGGGFGNEQFF. The CDR3 DNA reads as TGCGCCAGCAGCCGCAAAATAGGGGGAGGGTTCGGTAATGAGCAGTTCTTC.

This clonotype was seen a few times. The rearrangement joins TRBV12-3 or TRBV12-4 to TRBJ2-3; D is perhaps TRBD1 (5 bases). This CDR3 is 16 amino acids long. V lost 3 bases, J lost 6 bases, and 19 bases lay in between. CDR3 DNA sequence: TGTGCCAGCAGTTTGTGGCAGGGAAAAGGATCTGATACGCAGTATTTT. It codes for CASSLWQGKGSDTQYF.

The rearrangement joins TRBV2 to TRBJ2-5; D is unresolved. Germline V gene sequence: CDR1 SNHLY, CDR2 FYNNEI. The CDR3 is 13 amino acids. Trimming removed 3 bases from V and 5 bases from J, with 10 bases in between. Written as DNA, the CDR3 is TGTGCCAGCAGTGATCCCGGAAAGGAGACCCAGTACTTC. Protein: CASSDPGKETQYF.

The chain uses TRBV6-1 and TRBJ2-1; D remains unclear. The CDR3 covers 17 residues. CDR1 and CDR2 (germline): MNHNS, SASEGT. V was cut by 1 base and J by 2 bases, with 15 bases left in between. The CDR3 DNA follows: TGTGCCAGCAGTGAAGAACCCTACCCCGGGCCCTACAATGAGCAGTTCTTC. Its protein is CASSEEPYPGPYNEQFF.

As for this clonotype: A clone one base away is much larger, so this may be a read error. The gene calls are TRBV29-1 and TRBJ2-3; D unclear. CDR3 length: 12 amino acids. Germline assignment: CDR1 SQVTM and CDR2 ANQGSEA. The ends were cut back, 1 base at V and 4 bases at J, with 6 bases in the middle. The DNA of the CDR3 is TGCAGCGTTGAAGTCGTCGCAGATACGCAGTATTTT. Translated: CSVEVVADTQYF.

The chain joins TRBV4-2 to TRBJ2-7; 7 bases are a match to TRBD2. This CDR3 spans 15 amino acids. Germline values: CDR1 LGHNA, CDR2 YNFKEQ. J gave up 2 bases and V 4 bases, and 8 bases lay outside the gene matches. In nucleotides, the CDR3 is TGTGCCAGCAGCCCCGCGAGCGGGGTTACCTACGAGCAGTACTTC. Amino acids: CASSPASGVTYEQYF.

The chain couples TRBV2 to TRBJ1-2; 10 bases are a match to TRBD1. The V segment lost 3 bases and the J segment 8 bases; nucleotides outside the gene matches: 9. This CDR3 comprises 15 residues. Germline loops: CDR1 SNHLY, CDR2 FYNNEI. In DNA, the CDR3 is TGTGCCAGCAGTGAGGGGACAGGGGTGGGAGACGGCTACACCTTC. This encodes CASSEGTGVGDGYTF. Full variable domain (remainder filled in from reference TRBV2 and TRBJ1-2): EPEVTQTPSHQVTQMGQEVILRCVPISNHLYFYWYRQILGQKVEFLVSFYNNEISEKSEIFDDQFSVERPDGSNFTLKIRSTKLEDSAMYFCASSEGTGVGDGYTFGSGTRLTVV.

This clonotype has a handful of counts. The rearrangement uses TRBV6-1 and TRBJ2-7, with D possibly being TRBD1 or TRBD2 (5 bases each). The CDR3 length is 13 residues. Trimming pared 7 bases from V and 0 bases from J, leaving 10 bases between. The germline CDR1 and CDR2 sequences are MNHNS and SASEGT. In DNA, the CDR3 is TGTGCCAGCAAGTCAGGGAGCTCCTACGAGCAGTACTTC. Translation: CASKSGSSYEQYF.

This chain uses TRBV5-1 with TRBJ2-3, with 8 bases that match TRBD2. This CDR3 contains 16 residues. Trimming cost V 0 bases and J 4 bases; bases outside gene matches: 7. Per germline, CDR1 SGHRS and CDR2 YFSETQ. This CDR3 reads CASSLASRREADTQYF. CDR3 nucleotides: TGCGCCAGCAGCTTGGCCTCACGGCGGGAGGCAGATACGCAGTATTTT.

The V and J genes are TRBV5-1 and TRBJ1-6, with 8 bases aligning to TRBD1. Germline values: CDR1 SGHRS, CDR2 YFSETQ. V lost 4 bases and J lost 10; bases outside the gene matches: 10. The CDR3 runs 15 residues. This CDR3 reads CASSPRTGNESPLHF. The DNA of the CDR3 is TGCGCCAGCAGCCCGCGGACAGGGAATGAGTCACCCCTCCACTTT.

This clonotype has just a few counts. V is TRBV9 and J is TRBJ1-2, with 11 bases that match TRBD1. CDR1 and CDR2 (germline): SGDLS, YYNGEE. J lost 5 bases, V lost 0 bases, and 3 bases had no gene match. The CDR3 runs to 15 residues. Here the CDR3 reads CASSVAGTGGYGYTF. DNA for the CDR3: TGTGCCAGCAGCGTAGCCGGGACAGGGGGTTATGGCTACACCTTC.

This chain connects TRBV5-1 to TRBJ1-1; the D is unclear. Germline loops: CDR1 SGHRS, CDR2 YFSETQ. The CDR3 consists of 14 residues. V lost 4 bases and J 1 base, leaving 11 bases between the germline ends. CDR3 bases: TGCGCCAGCAGCCCGGGAGTGGAGAACACTGAAGCTTTCTTT. This gives the protein CASSPGVENTEAFF.

The chain couples TRBV12-3 or TRBV12-4 to TRBJ2-3; no clear D. The CDR3 totals 14 residues. Trimming cost V 3 bases and J 15 bases, with 22 bases left between them. CDR3: CASSLAEATDMEYF. The CDR3, as DNA: TGTGCCAGCAGTTTGGCAGAGGCCACAGATATGGAATATTTT.

This sequence joins TRBV20-1 and TRBJ2-7; 7 nucleotides agree with TRBD1. In germline, CDR1 is DFQATT, CDR2 SNEGSKA (reference sequence). The CDR3 consists of 15 residues. The V gene end was trimmed by 0 bases and the J gene end by 3 bases; junction bases not matched to a gene: 8. CDR3 nucleotide sequence: TGCAGTGCTAGAGATGCCGACAGGGAGTTCTACGAGCAGTACTTC. Residues: CSARDADREFYEQYF.

This clonotype came up many times. The chain carries TRBV29-1 and TRBJ2-1; TRBD2 matches 12 bases. V lost 6 bases to trimming and J lost 4 bases; unmatched junction nucleotides: 4. From germline, CDR1 is SQVTM and CDR2 ANQGSEA. The CDR3 totals 14 residues. CDR3 residues: CSVSGTSGYNEQFF. In nucleotides, the CDR3 is TGCAGCGTATCCGGGACTAGCGGGTACAATGAGCAGTTCTTC.